Listed below are T cell receptor beta chains from one sample, sequenced in a study of T-cell memory formation after mild COVID-19. TCRdb recomputed calls from the 5' RACE reads with MiXCR, one row per CDR3 protein. The sample lists about 340,000 distinct CDR3 sequences, 20% seen once, with roughly 21% in the top ten. The sequencing sample was made of PBMCs or a T cell subset sorted from them (not recorded which). These receptor sequences come from a man between 18 and 35 years old who had mild COVID-19 (a few samples of this study predate the infection). Cell type and time point are not known. Each CDR3 is given with its conserved first and last residue. Fields, in order: clone size, D gene, V gene, J gene, CDR3 DNA, CDR3 protein. D genes are given only for firm matches. Size tells how often a clone was seen (once, few, many) or the class of an expanded clone, and some rows leave it out.

NA	TRBD1	TRBV7-9	TRBJ2-3	TGTGCCAGCAGGTTTACAGGGGCCAGCAGGGATACGCAGTATTTT	CASRFTGASRDTQYF
NA	TRBD2	TRBV20-1	TRBJ2-1	TGCAGTGCTAGAGATCCGGGTCGAGCGGGGGGGCCCTACAATGAGCAGTTCTTC	CSARDPGRAGGPYNEQFF
NA	NA	TRBV7-2	TRBJ1-3	TGTGCCAGCAGTCCTTTCTCACAGGCTGGAAACACCATATATTTT	CASSPFSQAGNTIYF
few	NA	TRBV6-5	TRBJ1-2	TGTGCCAGCAGTTCGGGACTGGGGGGCTACACCTTC	CASSSGLGGYTF
few	TRBD2	TRBV7-2	TRBJ2-5	TGTGCCAGCAGCTTACGTTTGCGGGGGGGCGGGGAGACCCAGTACTTC	CASSLRLRGGGETQYF
NA	NA	TRBV28	TRBJ2-2	TGTGCCAGCAGGTCAAGGGGGACCGGGGAGCTGTTTTTT	CASRSRGTGELFF
NA	NA	TRBV7-9	TRBJ1-2	TGTGCCAGCAGTCCATCACTGGCAGTCTACACCTTC	CASSPSLAVYTF
NA	TRBD2	TRBV29-1	TRBJ2-1	TGCAGCGTTGGGGGACTAGCGGGGTTCGCCCTCCACAATGTCCAGTTCTTC	CSVGGLAGFALHNVQFF
few	TRBD2	TRBV5-1	TRBJ2-5	TGCGCCAGCAGCGTCGCGGGGGGGCCGGGAGAGACCCAGTACTTC	CASSVAGGPGETQYF
NA	TRBD2	TRBV5-1	TRBJ2-6	TGCGCCAGCAGCGGGGGACTAGCGGGGGGGCGGACCAACGTCCTGACTTTC	CASSGGLAGGRTNVLTF
NA	NA	TRBV2	TRBJ1-3	TGTGCCAGCAGAAAGGGCTCTGGAAACACCATATATTTT	CASRKGSGNTIYF
few	NA	TRBV5-1	TRBJ1-2	TGCGCCAGCAGCCGAGACAGCTCAGCCTCCATCTATGGCTACACCTTC	CASSRDSSASIYGYTF
few	NA	TRBV7-6	TRBJ2-5	TGTGCCAGCACTGGGGGTTGGAAAGAGACCCAGTACTTC	CASTGGWKETQYF
few	TRBD1	TRBV5-5	TRBJ1-6	TGTGCCAGCAGCGAGGGGGACAGGCTAACCCTCCACTTT	CASSEGDRLTLHF
NA	NA	TRBV29-1	TRBJ1-2	TGCAGCGTCCGGGACGGAGACCGCTACACCTTC	CSVRDGDRYTF
few	NA	TRBV14	TRBJ2-5	TGTGCCAGCAGCCAAGATGCTGTAAGAGAGACCCAGTACTTC	CASSQDAVRETQYF
NA	TRBD2	TRBV20-1	TRBJ2-1	TGCAGTGCTAAAACAGCGGGGGGGACCTACAATGAGCAGTTCTTC	CSAKTAGGTYNEQFF
NA	NA	TRBV4-1	TRBJ1-1	TGCGCCAGCAGGGGGGCGTTGAGAAACACTGAAGCTTTCTTT	CASRGALRNTEAFF